This TCR beta chain originates from a study of shared clonotypes between healthy human individuals. Ten immunoSEQ deep assay plates were used to sequence the DNA of unsorted PBMCs. Per the authors' pipeline: There were no quality scores in the junction-only immunoSEQ sequences, so filtering differed. Here immunoSEQ multiplex PCR was the method, and the copy in TCRdb shows in-frame clones only, minus some. V and J calls and clone size are copied from that table; D and trimming were computed from the DNA. In the table there are roughly 500,000 clones, around 75% of which are singletons. This clonotype was obtained from a woman in her thirties or forties in good health. Some clones in this sample may be carry-over from other donors' samples. Sequences were obtained from PBMCs.

Here the CDR3 DNA reads TGTGCCAGCAGCTTAGATGTGGGGACAGGGGTCTCGGGCGGCTACACCTTC. Translated, it gives CASSLDVGTGVSGGYTF. This rearrangement joins TRBV7-8 to TRBJ1-2; TRBD1 matches at 10 bases. The V segment lost 1 base and the J segment 8 bases; nucleotides outside the gene matches: 13. The CDR3 runs to 17 residues. The germline V gene encodes CDR1 SGHVS and CDR2 FQNEAQ.